This T cell receptor beta chain was sequenced in a study of early T cells in non-severe SARS-CoV-2 infection. Overall study: Sequencing was performed on bulk RNA from unsorted whole blood, leaving chains unpaired.

Overall study findings and caveats: VDJdb-based annotation leaned toward anti-spike CD8 responses and missed private and CD4 specificities.

Ten or more counts support this clonotype. Its antigen is not identified. With 1 base removed from V and 3 bases from J, the gap between germline ends came to 3 bases. CDR1 SNHLY and CDR2 FYNNEI come from the germline V gene. This CDR3 has 13 amino acids. Unique molecular identifiers (one per individual cDNA molecule) were attached. TCRdb ran MiXCR on the 5' RACE reads and lists one entry per CDR3 protein. This table has about 53,000 distinct CDR3 sequences, more than 10% appearing once. The rearrangement links TRBV2 to TRBJ2-2; D unclear. This receptor was obtained from an adult who was a healthcare worker with PCR-confirmed SARS-CoV-2 infection or an uninfected control (not recorded which). Sequencing was performed on whole blood, taken at baseline. The CDR3 bases are TGTGCCAGCAGTGAAGGCCACACCGGGGAGCTGTTTTTT. The encoded protein is CASSEGHTGELFF.